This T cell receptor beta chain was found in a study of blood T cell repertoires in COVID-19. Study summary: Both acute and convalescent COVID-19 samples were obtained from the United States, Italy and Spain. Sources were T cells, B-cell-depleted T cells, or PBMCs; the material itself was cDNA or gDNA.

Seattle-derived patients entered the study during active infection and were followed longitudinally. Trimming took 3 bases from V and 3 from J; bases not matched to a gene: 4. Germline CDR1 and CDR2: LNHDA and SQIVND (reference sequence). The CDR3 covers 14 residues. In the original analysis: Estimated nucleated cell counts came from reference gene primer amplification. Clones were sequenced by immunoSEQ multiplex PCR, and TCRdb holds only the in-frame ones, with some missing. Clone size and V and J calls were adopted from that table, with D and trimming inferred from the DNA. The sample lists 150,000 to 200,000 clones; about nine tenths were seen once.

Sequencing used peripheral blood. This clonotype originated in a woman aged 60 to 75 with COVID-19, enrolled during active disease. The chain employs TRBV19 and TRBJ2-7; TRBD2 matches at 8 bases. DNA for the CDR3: TGTGCCAGTAGTATTTCGAGCGGGAGCTACGAGCAGTACTTC. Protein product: CASSISSGSYEQYF. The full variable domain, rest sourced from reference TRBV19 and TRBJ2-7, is DGGITQSPKYLFRKEGQNVTLSCEQNLNHDAMYWYRQDPGQGLRLIYYSQIVNDFQKGDIAEGYSVSREKKESFPLTVTSAQKNPTAFYLCASSISSGSYEQYFGPGTRLTVT.